These 21 T cell receptor beta chains were sequenced from one sample in a study of cytomegalovirus exposure and HLA in healthy donors. The method was immunoSEQ multiplex PCR; TCRdb's version includes in-frame clones alone and lacks a portion of them. The sample carries roughly 300,000 clones, roughly 90% recorded once. The specimen was PBMCs. These receptors came from a woman younger than 35 in good health and CMV-seronegative.

The chain combines TRBV7-9 with TRBJ2-3; D is perhaps TRBD2 (5 bases). Deletions cut 5 bases from V and 3 bases from J, with 12 bases between. CDR3 length: 14 amino acids. Germline CDR1 and CDR2: SEHNR and FQNEAQ (reference sequence). The CDR3 spells CASSAWTGTDTQYF. CDR3 DNA sequence: TGTGCCAGCAGCGCGTGGACGGGAACAGATACGCAGTATTTT.

The chain uses TRBV14 and TRBJ1-5; D gene unclear. This CDR3 has 15 amino acids. V gave up 1 base and J gave up 3 bases, with 10 bases separating them. The germline V gene encodes CDR1 SGHDN and CDR2 FVKESK. CDR3 sequence: CASSQGLAVNQPQHF. The DNA of the CDR3 is TGTGCCAGCAGCCAAGGACTTGCAGTCAATCAGCCCCAGCATTTT.

The chain uses TRBV19 and TRBJ1-5, with D uncertain. V was clipped by 2 bases and J by 3 bases, with 11 bases between them. This CDR3 region has 15 residues. Germline values: CDR1 LNHDA, CDR2 SQIVND (reference sequence). CDR3 loop: CASSISGGSNQPQHF. CDR3 bases: TGTGCCAGTAGTATATCGGGAGGATCCAATCAGCCCCAGCATTTT. Filled out from reference TRBV19 and TRBJ1-5, the complete variable domain reads DGGITQSPKYLFRKEGQNVTLSCEQNLNHDAMYWYRQDPGQGLRLIYYSQIVNDFQKGDIAEGYSVSREKKESFPLTVTSAQKNPTAFYLCASSISGGSNQPQHFGDGTRLSIL.

The genes are TRBV6-4 and TRBJ1-5; a weak D match, TRBD1 (5 bases). This CDR3 contains 13 residues. The ends were cut back, 5 bases at V and 4 bases at J, with 9 bases in the middle. Per germline, CDR1 MRHNA and CDR2 SNTAGT. The CDR3 region is CASSQGSNQPQHF. For the CDR3, the DNA is TGTGCCAGCAGTCAGGGATCGAATCAGCCCCAGCATTTT.

The chain has TRBV19 and TRBJ1-3; TRBD1 is a possible D gene (6 bases). CDR3 length: 15 residues. V dropped 9 bases and J dropped 4 bases, with 19 bases sitting between them. CDR1 is LNHDA and CDR2 is SQIVND in the germline V gene (reference sequence). CDR3 protein: CARLLNDRPGNTIYF. CDR3 DNA sequence: TGTGCCAGGCTCCTCAACGACAGGCCCGGAAACACCATATATTTT. Complete variable domain (other parts from reference TRBV19 and TRBJ1-3): DGGITQSPKYLFRKEGQNVTLSCEQNLNHDAMYWYRQDPGQGLRLIYYSQIVNDFQKGDIAEGYSVSREKKESFPLTVTSAQKNPTAFYLCARLLNDRPGNTIYFGEGSWLTVV.

This clone appeared a single time. V and J are TRBV19 and TRBJ2-5, with D perhaps matching TRBD1 (5 bases). The germline CDR1 and CDR2 sequences are LNHDA and SQIVND (reference sequence). CDR3 length: 13 amino acids. The V and J ends lost 6 bases and 5 bases respectively, with 13 bases between them. The CDR3 DNA reads TGTGCCAGTAGCGACTGGGCAGGGGAGACCCAGTACTTC. It encodes CASSDWAGETQYF.

Written as DNA, the CDR3 is TGTGCTAGTGGCCGACTCGACGGGGTTGAAAAACTGTTTTTT. Translating it yields CASGRLDGVEKLFF. The chain has TRBV12-5 and TRBJ1-4; D unresolved. The CDR3 covers 14 residues. V lost 6 bases and J lost 7, with 15 bases in between. CDR1 is LGHNT and CDR2 is FRNRAP in the germline V gene.

J is TRBJ1-1 and V is TRBV23-1; 9 bases agree with TRBD1. TRBV23-1 is sorted into the ORF group, with uncertain function. Germline trimming cut 3 bases from V and 3 bases from J; bases unmatched to any gene: 14. There are 18 residues in the CDR3. The CDR3 DNA reads TGCGCCAGCAGTCACCAGACAGGGGGATTTGGCCTCGACACTGAAGCTTTCTTT. Its translation is CASSHQTGGFGLDTEAFF.

A note on this clone: Other DNA sequences from this sample encode an identical CDR3 as well. V and J are TRBV9 and TRBJ2-1; TRBD2 aligns across 8 bases. The CDR3 is 14 amino acids. V was pared by 4 bases and J by 6 bases, with 6 bases of the junction left unmatched. Germline V gives CDR1 SGDLS, CDR2 YYNGEE. Here the CDR3 reads CASSSTSGSNEQFF. CDR3 DNA sequence: TGTGCCAGCAGCAGTACTAGCGGTTCCAATGAGCAGTTCTTC.

This clone has only a few counts. The rearrangement joins TRBV15 to TRBJ1-1; D is possibly TRBD1 (6 bases). Germline V gene lookup returns CDR1 LNHNV and CDR2 YYDKDF (reference sequence). This CDR3 has 12 residues. V was shortened by 6 bases and J by 1 base, with 6 bases between the two germline ends. CDR3 region: CATRTGNTEAFF. CDR3 sequence (DNA): TGTGCCACCAGGACAGGGAACACTGAAGCTTTCTTT.

The V call is TRBV15, the J call TRBJ1-3, with D hard to call. V lost 0 bases and J lost 3, with 9 bases in between. The CDR3 runs to 15 residues. Germline V lookup: CDR1 LNHNV, CDR2 YYDKDF (reference sequence). The CDR3 region is CATSRDQNFGNTIYF. The CDR3, as DNA: TGTGCCACCAGCAGAGATCAAAACTTTGGAAACACCATATATTTT. Full variable domain (remainder filled in from reference TRBV15 and TRBJ1-3): DAMVIQNPRYQVTQFGKPVTLSCSQTLNHNVMYWYQQKSSQAPKLLFHYYDKDFNNEADTPDNFQSRRPNTSFCFLDIRSPGLGDTAMYLCATSRDQNFGNTIYFGEGSWLTVV.

The chain uses TRBV5-4 and TRBJ2-7, with no clear D. Germline V gives CDR1 SGHNT, CDR2 YYREEE (reference sequence). This CDR3 comprises 13 residues. V gave up 0 bases and J gave up 1 base, with 5 bases separating them. The CDR3 loop reads CASSLEASYEQYF. The CDR3 DNA reads as TGTGCCAGCAGCTTGGAAGCGTCCTACGAGCAGTACTTC. The variable domain in full, with the rest retrieved from reference TRBV5-4 and TRBJ2-7, is ETGVTQSPTHLIKTRGQQVTLRCSSQSGHNTVSWYQQALGQGPQFIFQYYREEENGRGNFPPRFSGLQFPNYSSELNVNALELDDSALYLCASSLEASYEQYFGPGTRLTVT.

The chain recombines TRBV6-6 with TRBJ1-1, with D possibly being TRBD1 (5 bases). V was shortened by 7 bases and J by 1 base, with 13 bases between the two germline ends. This CDR3 contains 14 residues. The V gene's germline CDR1 is MNHNY and CDR2 SVGAGI (reference sequence). The CDR3 nucleotides read TGTGCCAGCACCCTCCCGGGGGAGAACACTGAAGCTTTCTTT. Its translation is CASTLPGENTEAFF.

The genes are TRBV19 and TRBJ1-6; D possibly corresponds to TRBD1 (6 bases). The V end was cut by 7 bases, the J end by 9 bases, with 13 bases between. The CDR3 has 13 amino acids. CDR1 and CDR2 (germline): LNHDA, SQIVND (reference sequence). CDR3: CASNSGGLSPLHF. The CDR3 bases are TGTGCCAGTAATTCGGGGGGCCTTTCACCCCTCCACTTT.

V gene TRBV12-5 combines with J gene TRBJ2-7; 10 bases map to TRBD2. The V and J ends lost 5 bases and 5 bases, in that order; junction bases with no gene match: 21. Germline lookup yields CDR1 LGHNT and CDR2 FRNRAP. This CDR3 contains 19 residues. The CDR3 sequence is CASGILGLADLGILDEQYF. CDR3 nucleotide sequence: TGTGCTAGTGGTATTCTCGGACTAGCGGACCTTGGAATTCTCGACGAGCAGTACTTC.

The chain joins TRBV28 to TRBJ2-5, with D possibly being TRBD2 (7 bases). With 1 base removed from V and 5 bases from J, the gap between germline ends came to 14 bases. Germline V gene sequence: CDR1 MDHEN, CDR2 SYDVKM. The CDR3 length is 15 residues. CDR3 region: CASSLYEGGAETQYF. The CDR3 bases are TGTGCCAGCAGTTTATACGAGGGGGGGGCGGAGACCCAGTACTTC.

The chain is built from TRBV5-4 and TRBJ2-3, with D possibly TRBD1 on 5 matching bases. Trimming left V 2 bases short and J 2 bases short, with 15 bases between. This CDR3 has 16 amino acids. From germline, CDR1 is SGHNT and CDR2 YYREEE (reference sequence). The CDR3 sequence: CASSLGLDIDTDTQYF. The CDR3 nucleotides are TGTGCCAGCAGCTTAGGGTTGGACATTGACACAGATACGCAGTATTTT.

The rearrangement joins TRBV19 to TRBJ1-4; no reliable D call. CDR1 is LNHDA and CDR2 is SQIVND in the germline V gene (reference sequence). The CDR3 is 14 amino acids. The germline V and J ends were trimmed by 4 bases and 7 bases, with 13 bases remaining between them. CDR3 loop: CASSTRGFGEKLFF. In DNA, the CDR3 is TGTGCCAGTAGTACACGAGGGTTTGGTGAAAAACTGTTTTTT.

The CDR3 region has the DNA TGTGCCAGCAGTTTGACTGCCTCAACCTACGAGCAGTACTTC. This sequence encodes CASSLTASTYEQYF. The gene calls are TRBV27 and TRBJ2-7, with D unclear. Germline V lookup: CDR1 MNHEY, CDR2 SMNVEV (reference sequence). Between the trimmed V and J ends, which lost 3 bases and 2 bases, there was a span of 11 bases. The CDR3 extends over 14 amino acids.

This chain links TRBV7-8 with TRBJ2-7; TRBD1 might be the D (6 bases). The CDR3 loop spans 11 amino acids. Trimming removed 10 bases at V and 4 bases at J, with 11 bases between. CDR1 and CDR2 from the germline V gene are SGHVS and FQNEAQ. Here the CDR3 DNA reads TGTGCCACCGCCGGGACATACGAGCAGTACTTC. Its translation is CATAGTYEQYF.

The chain carries TRBV5-1 and TRBJ1-1, with 7 nucleotides matching TRBD1. In germline, CDR1 is SGHRS, CDR2 YFSETQ. J was trimmed by 1 base and V by 4 bases; bases with no gene match: 7. This CDR3 has 15 amino acids. The CDR3 loop is CASSDDRVGNTEAFF. In DNA form, the CDR3 reads TGCGCCAGCAGCGATGACAGGGTAGGGAACACTGAAGCTTTCTTT.